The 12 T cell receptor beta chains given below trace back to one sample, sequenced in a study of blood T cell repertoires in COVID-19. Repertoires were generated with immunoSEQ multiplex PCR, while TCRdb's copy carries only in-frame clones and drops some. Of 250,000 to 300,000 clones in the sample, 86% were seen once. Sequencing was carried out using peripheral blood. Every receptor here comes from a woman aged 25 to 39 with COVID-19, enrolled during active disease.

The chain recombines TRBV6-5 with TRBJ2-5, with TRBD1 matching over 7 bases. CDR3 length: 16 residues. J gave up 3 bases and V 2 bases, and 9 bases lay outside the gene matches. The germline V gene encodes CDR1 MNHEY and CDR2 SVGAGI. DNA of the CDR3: TGTGCCAGCAGTTACACCAGACAGGGTTCTAAAGAGACCCAGTACTTC. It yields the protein CASSYTRQGSKETQYF.

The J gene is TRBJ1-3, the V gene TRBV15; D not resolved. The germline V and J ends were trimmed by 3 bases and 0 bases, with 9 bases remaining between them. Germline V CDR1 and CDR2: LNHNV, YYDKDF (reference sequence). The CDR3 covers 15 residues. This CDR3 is CATSRAGSSGNTIYF. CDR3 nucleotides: TGTGCCACCAGCAGGGCAGGCAGCTCTGGAAACACCATATATTTT.

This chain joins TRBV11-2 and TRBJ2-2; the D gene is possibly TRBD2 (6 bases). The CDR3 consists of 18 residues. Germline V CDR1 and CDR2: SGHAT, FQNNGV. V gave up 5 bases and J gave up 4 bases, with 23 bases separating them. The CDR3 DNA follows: TGTGCCAGCAGCAAAGCGCGGGCGATCGGGACTGGCACCGGGGAGCTGTTTTTT. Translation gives CASSKARAIGTGTGELFF.

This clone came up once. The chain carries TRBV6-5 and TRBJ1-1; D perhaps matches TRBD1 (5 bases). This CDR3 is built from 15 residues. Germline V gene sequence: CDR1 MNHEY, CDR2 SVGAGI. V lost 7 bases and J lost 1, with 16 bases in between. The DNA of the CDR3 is TGTGCCAGCAATCGCGTCCAGGGAGGGAACACTGAAGCTTTCTTT. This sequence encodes CASNRVQGGNTEAFF.

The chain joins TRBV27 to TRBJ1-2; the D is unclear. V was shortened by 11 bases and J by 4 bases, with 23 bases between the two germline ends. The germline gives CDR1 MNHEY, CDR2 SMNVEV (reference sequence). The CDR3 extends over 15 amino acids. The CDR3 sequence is CAAKGARSRGYGYTF. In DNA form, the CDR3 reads TGTGCCGCAAAAGGCGCGAGGTCTCGGGGCTATGGCTACACCTTC.

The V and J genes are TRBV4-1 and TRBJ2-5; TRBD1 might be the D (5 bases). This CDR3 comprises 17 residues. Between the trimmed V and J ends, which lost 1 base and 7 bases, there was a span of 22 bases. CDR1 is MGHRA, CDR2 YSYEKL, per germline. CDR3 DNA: TGCGCCAGCAGCCAAGGTTTAGGTTCAGGGCAGGTCGGGACCCAGTACTTC. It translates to CASSQGLGSGQVGTQYF.

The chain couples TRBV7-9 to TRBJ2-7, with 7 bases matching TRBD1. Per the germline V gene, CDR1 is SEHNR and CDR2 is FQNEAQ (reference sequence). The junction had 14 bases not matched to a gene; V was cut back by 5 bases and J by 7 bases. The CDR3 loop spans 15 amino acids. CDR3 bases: TGTGCCAGCAGCCACCGTGACAGGGCCACAAGGGAGCAGTACTTC. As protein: CASSHRDRATREQYF.

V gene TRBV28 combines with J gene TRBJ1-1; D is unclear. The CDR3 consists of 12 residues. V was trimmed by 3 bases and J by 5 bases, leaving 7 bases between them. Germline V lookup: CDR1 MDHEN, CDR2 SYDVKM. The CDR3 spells CASSLMSTEAFF. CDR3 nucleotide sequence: TGTGCCAGCAGTTTGATGAGTACTGAAGCTTTCTTT.

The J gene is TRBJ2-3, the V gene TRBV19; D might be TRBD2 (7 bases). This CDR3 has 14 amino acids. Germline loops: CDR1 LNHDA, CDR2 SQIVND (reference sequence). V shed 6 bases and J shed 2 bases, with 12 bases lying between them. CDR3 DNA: TGTGCCAGTAGGCAGGGGACTACCACAGATACGCAGTATTTT. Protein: CASRQGTTTDTQYF. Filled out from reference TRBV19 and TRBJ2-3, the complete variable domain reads DGGITQSPKYLFRKEGQNVTLSCEQNLNHDAMYWYRQDPGQGLRLIYYSQIVNDFQKGDIAEGYSVSREKKESFPLTVTSAQKNPTAFYLCASRQGTTTDTQYFGPGTRLTVL.

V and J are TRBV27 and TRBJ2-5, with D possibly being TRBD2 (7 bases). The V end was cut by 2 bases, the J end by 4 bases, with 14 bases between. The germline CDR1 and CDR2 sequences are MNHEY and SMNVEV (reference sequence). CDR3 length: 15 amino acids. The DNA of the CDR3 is TGTGCCAGCAGTTTAGGCGGGGGCCTCGTAGAGACCCAGTACTTC. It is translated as CASSLGGGLVETQYF.

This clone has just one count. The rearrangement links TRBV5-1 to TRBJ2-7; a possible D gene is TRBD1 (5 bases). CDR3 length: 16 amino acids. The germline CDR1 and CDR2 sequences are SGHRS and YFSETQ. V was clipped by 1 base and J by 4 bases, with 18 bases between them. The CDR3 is CASSLKGASLNYEQYF. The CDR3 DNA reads TGCGCCAGCAGCTTGAAAGGGGCTTCACTTAATTACGAGCAGTACTTC. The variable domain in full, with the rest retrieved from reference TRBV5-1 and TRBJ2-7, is KAGVTQTPRYLIKTRGQQVTLSCSPISGHRSVSWYQQTPGQGLQFLFEYFSETQRNKGNFPGRFSGRQFSNSRSEMNVSTLELGDSALYLCASSLKGASLNYEQYFGPGTRLTVT.

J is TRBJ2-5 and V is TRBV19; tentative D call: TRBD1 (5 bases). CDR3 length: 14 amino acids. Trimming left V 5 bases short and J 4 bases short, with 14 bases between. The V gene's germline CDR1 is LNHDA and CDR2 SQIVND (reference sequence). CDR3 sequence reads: CASSSFRQTETQYF. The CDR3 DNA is TGTGCCAGTAGTTCTTTCAGACAGACAGAGACCCAGTACTTC.